The 27 T cell receptor beta chains given below trace back to one sample, sequenced in a study of blood T cells in healthy people across ages. Combining a sample-barcoded 5' primer with a J-beta primer mix, a second PCR ran for roughly 7 to 11 cycles. Using its own MiXCR run on the 5' RACE reads, TCRdb lists one record per CDR3 protein. This sample has around 2 million distinct CDR3 sequences; 39% occur once, and the top ten carry roughly 23%. Sequencing was done on a sample of blood. All receptors come from a human donor in good health.

This clonotype was observed a handful of times. This chain uses TRBV12-3 or TRBV12-4 with TRBJ1-1; 7 bases fit TRBD1. With 6 bases clipped from V and 12 bases from J, the junction kept 13 bases outside the gene matches. The CDR3 is made up of 13 amino acids. The CDR3 coding sequence is TGTGCCAGCAGCCGACAGGGACGGGAGTTAACTTTCTTT. It is translated as CASSRQGRELTFF.

On this clonotype itself: A much larger clone sits a single nucleotide away, making a read error possible. The V gene is TRBV5-1, the J gene TRBJ2-6, with D maybe TRBD1 (5 bases). CDR1 is SGHRS, CDR2 YFSETQ, per germline. The CDR3 is 15 amino acids. CDR3 DNA sequence: TGCGCCGGCAGCAGGGAAAACTCTGGGGCCAACGTCCTGACTTTC. Translating gives CAGSRENSGANVLTF.

The chain recombines TRBV20-1 with TRBJ2-7; 10 nucleotides agree with TRBD2. CDR1 is DFQATT and CDR2 is SNEGSKA in the germline V gene (reference sequence). The CDR3 runs 17 residues. V shed 0 bases, J shed 2 bases, and the junction held 10 bases outside the gene matches. DNA of the CDR3: TGCAGTGCTAGAGATCTGAGGCTAGCGGGAGAGACCTACGAGCAGTACTTC. Translated: CSARDLRLAGETYEQYF.

This clonotype was picked up a small number of times. V is TRBV12-3 or TRBV12-4 and J is TRBJ2-5; D remains unclear. The V end was cut by 1 base, the J end by 5 bases, with 23 bases between. This CDR3 is built from 18 residues. CDR3 amino acids: CASSLGSLVGFWSETQYF. The DNA for the CDR3 is TGTGCCAGCAGTTTAGGTAGTCTGGTGGGGTTTTGGTCGGAGACCCAGTACTTC.

The V and J genes are TRBV20-1 and TRBJ2-1, with 12 bases aligning to TRBD2. The V and J ends lost 2 bases and 4 bases, in that order; junction bases with no gene match: 12. The V gene's germline CDR1 is DFQATT and CDR2 SNEGSKA (reference sequence). CDR3 size: 18 residues. The CDR3 spells CSARQTSGGSGSYNEQFF. The CDR3 DNA sequence: TGCAGTGCTAGACAGACTAGCGGGGGTTCCGGCTCGTACAATGAGCAGTTCTTC.

The chain employs TRBV15 and TRBJ1-2; D is ambiguous. Germline CDR1 and CDR2: LNHNV and YYDKDF (reference sequence). This CDR3 has 18 residues. Trimming pared 0 bases from V and 0 bases from J, leaving 17 bases between. The CDR3 is CATSRDKGPTGTNYGYTF. The CDR3 region has the DNA TGTGCCACCAGCAGAGATAAAGGTCCAACCGGGACTAACTATGGCTACACCTTC.

The V call is TRBV7-9, the J call TRBJ2-7, with TRBD1 matching 9 bases. J gave up 5 bases and V 4 bases, and 12 bases lay outside the gene matches. There are 16 residues in the CDR3. The germline V gene has CDR1 SEHNR and CDR2 FQNEAQ (reference sequence). The CDR3 nucleotides read TGTGCCAGCAGCTCCCCTAAAGGGACAGGGACCCACGAGCAGTACTTC. The encoded protein is CASSSPKGTGTHEQYF.

This clonotype was counted only a few times. The V call is TRBV6-1, the J call TRBJ2-1, with D possibly matching TRBD2 (6 bases). CDR3 length: 13 amino acids. The germline gives CDR1 MNHNS, CDR2 SASEGT. Trimming shortened V by 3 bases and J by 10 bases, and 13 bases separated the two germline ends. CDR3 sequence reads: CASSDGEVREQFF. DNA of the CDR3: TGTGCCAGCAGTGACGGGGAGGTTCGGGAGCAGTTCTTC.

This clonotype was found a few times. This chain links TRBV7-9 with TRBJ2-7; D not resolved. Germline V lookup: CDR1 SEHNR, CDR2 FQNEAQ (reference sequence). This CDR3 region has 12 residues. V was clipped by 5 bases and J by 6 bases, with 11 bases between them. The CDR3 sequence: CASSHGSVEQYF. Here the CDR3 DNA reads TGTGCCAGCAGCCACGGGTCGGTCGAGCAGTACTTC.

This clonotype was picked up a small number of times. J is TRBJ1-1 and V is TRBV12-3 or TRBV12-4; 7 bases align to TRBD1. V lost 2 bases, J lost 6 bases, and 6 bases stayed unmatched. This CDR3 is 14 amino acids long. The CDR3 reads CASSLFSGGAEAFF. Here the CDR3 DNA reads TGTGCCAGCAGTTTATTTTCAGGGGGGGCTGAAGCTTTCTTT.

This chain connects TRBV7-9 to TRBJ2-1, with 9 bases that match TRBD2. The CDR3 consists of 16 residues. CDR1 and CDR2 (germline): SEHNR, FQNEAQ (reference sequence). V trimming: 5 bases; J trimming: 7 bases; junction bases outside the gene matches: 12. CDR3 in amino acids: CASSLIGTSIKNEQFF. The DNA of the CDR3 is TGTGCCAGCAGCCTAATTGGGACTAGCATCAAAAATGAGCAGTTCTTC.

The rearrangement joins TRBV29-1 to TRBJ2-2; D unclear. Germline CDR1 reads SQVTM; CDR2 reads ANQGSEA. This CDR3 contains 13 residues. V dropped 6 bases and J dropped 0 bases, with 8 bases sitting between them. CDR3 region: CSVFGANTGELFF. Written as DNA, the CDR3 is TGCAGCGTCTTTGGGGCGAACACCGGGGAGCTGTTTTTT.

This chain joins TRBV6-6 and TRBJ1-4; 8 bases agree with TRBD1. With 6 bases clipped from V and 4 bases from J, the junction kept 10 bases outside the gene matches. This CDR3 contains 16 residues. Germline V lookup: CDR1 MNHNY, CDR2 SVGAGI (reference sequence). For the CDR3, the DNA is TGTGCCAGCAGGGCAGGGGGCGCCCTGAATAATGAAAAACTGTTTTTT. Residues: CASRAGGALNNEKLFF.

There are a few counts of this clonotype. J is TRBJ2-7 and V is TRBV7-2; D unclear. Trimming pared 5 bases from V and 4 bases from J, leaving 12 bases between. The V gene's germline CDR1 is SGHTA and CDR2 FQGNSA. CDR3 size: 13 residues. Here the CDR3 DNA reads TGTGCCAGCAGCGCACAACATCGGTACGAGCAGTACTTC. It specifies CASSAQHRYEQYF.

This clonotype was seen a few times. The J gene is TRBJ2-1, the V gene TRBV10-2, with 10 bases aligning to TRBD1. Germline CDR1 and CDR2: WSHSY and SAAADI. The CDR3 has 16 residues. J lost 10 bases, V lost 3 bases, and 12 bases had no gene match. CDR3 amino acids: CASSDIRDRGPREQFF. The CDR3 nucleotides are TGCGCCAGCAGTGACATCCGAGACAGGGGGCCCAGGGAGCAGTTCTTC.

The CDR3 DNA reads as TGTGCCAGCAGTTACGGCCAGGGATTCAATCAGCCCCAGCATTTT. It is translated as CASSYGQGFNQPQHF. The chain recombines TRBV6-6 with TRBJ1-5; maybe TRBD1 (5 bases). The CDR3 is 15 residues long. Germline CDR1 reads MNHNY; CDR2 reads SVGAGI (reference sequence). V was trimmed by 2 bases and J by 3 bases, leaving 11 bases between them.

On this clonotype: A single base separates this from a much larger clone, so it may be a read error. The genes are TRBV6-5 and TRBJ1-2; 8 bases line up with TRBD1. The germline gives CDR1 MNHEY, CDR2 SVGAGI. The ends lost 6 bases at V and 3 bases at J; junction bases unmatched: 3. This CDR3 has 13 residues. The CDR3 DNA reads as TGTGCCAGCAGCCCCAGGGGGCACTATGGCTACACCTTC. Protein: CASSPRGHYGYTF.

The sample holds many counts of this clonotype. The chain couples TRBV3-1 to TRBJ2-3; possibly TRBD2 for D (5 bases). Germline-derived CDR1 and CDR2 are LGHDT and YNNKEL (reference sequence). The V gene lost 4 bases and the J gene lost 4 bases, with 9 bases spanning the gap. This CDR3 contains 13 residues. CDR3 amino acids: CASSPRGSDTQYF. The DNA of the CDR3 is TGTGCCAGCAGCCCTCGGGGATCAGATACGCAGTATTTT.

There are many counts of this clonotype. The chain combines TRBV20-1 with TRBJ2-5; D not resolved. This CDR3 region has 13 residues. In germline, CDR1 is DFQATT, CDR2 SNEGSKA (reference sequence). CDR3 sequence reads: CSATLSVQETQYF. As DNA, the CDR3 is TGCAGCGCCACGTTATCAGTCCAAGAGACCCAGTACTTC.

Concerning this clonotype itself: A read error may be the cause here, since a much bigger clone is one base away. This sequence joins TRBV7-6 and TRBJ2-1, with unresolved D. The J call may be wrong; the DNA end is better matched by TRBJ2-7. The germline V gene has CDR1 SGHVS and CDR2 FNYEAQ. There are 13 residues in the CDR3. The CDR3 protein is CASSSPSYNEQYF. The CDR3 nucleotides are TGTGCCAGCAGCTCCCCCTCCTACAATGAGCAGTACTTC.

This chain connects TRBV2 to TRBJ2-2, with D possibly TRBD1 on 6 matching bases. V shed 5 bases and J shed 3 bases, with 13 bases lying between them. This CDR3 is 15 amino acids long. CDR1 SNHLY and CDR2 FYNNEI come from the germline V gene. The DNA for the CDR3 is TGTGCCAGCAGTCCCCCGGACAGTTACACCGGGGAGCTGTTTTTT. This sequence encodes CASSPPDSYTGELFF. Filled out from reference TRBV2 and TRBJ2-2, the complete variable domain reads EPEVTQTPSHQVTQMGQEVILRCVPISNHLYFYWYRQILGQKVEFLVSFYNNEISEKSEIFDDQFSVERPDGSNFTLKIRSTKLEDSAMYFCASSPPDSYTGELFFGEGSRLTVL.

The chain is built from TRBV19 and TRBJ2-5; D unresolved. This CDR3 has 13 residues. Germline CDR1 is LNHDA and CDR2 is SQIVND (reference sequence). The V gene lost 6 bases and the J gene lost 5 bases, with 13 bases spanning the gap. CDR3: CASRQTSQETQYF. Here the CDR3 DNA reads TGTGCCAGTAGACAGACCTCACAGGAGACCCAGTACTTC.

Points on this clonotype: The conserved phenylalanine or tryptophan normally closing the CDR3 is absent here, so this likely arose from a read error. No DNA is shown, since the ends of the CDR3 on it are uncertain; the CDR3 is the one TCRdb lists. The chain employs TRBV20-1 and TRBJ2-5; the table's D call TRBD1 went unverified against the DNA. Germline-derived CDR1 and CDR2 are DFQATT and SNEGSKA (reference sequence). The CDR3 comprises 16 residues, both ends counted. The chain's CDR3 is CSARPPTGDYGYTFGS.

This clonotype was counted at least ten times. The chain employs TRBV6-5 and TRBJ2-1; tentative D call: TRBD2 (5 bases). Between the trimmed V and J ends, which lost 6 bases and 3 bases, there was a span of 6 bases. Germline loops: CDR1 MNHEY, CDR2 SVGAGI. This CDR3 is 12 amino acids long. CDR3 DNA sequence: TGTGCCAGCAGCCGGGACTACAATGAGCAGTTCTTC. It is translated as CASSRDYNEQFF.

This clonotype was found once. A much larger clone lies one base from this, so it may be a read error. V gene TRBV7-2 combines with J gene TRBJ2-3; 7 bases align to TRBD1. Germline loops: CDR1 SGHTA, CDR2 FQGNSA. This CDR3 is built from 15 residues. CDR3 nucleotides: TGTGCCTGCAGCTTAGGGGGCGTACTCACAGATACGCAGTATTTT. Its translation is CACSLGGVLTDTQYF.

The genes are TRBV4-2 and TRBJ2-1; D remains ambiguous. Looked up from germline, CDR1 is LGHNA and CDR2 is YNFKEQ. Between the trimmed V and J ends, which lost 4 bases and 0 bases, there was a span of 10 bases. The CDR3 spans 15 residues. The CDR3 nucleotides are TGTGCCAGCAGCCGCACAGTGACCTCCTACAATGAGCAGTTCTTC. Amino acid sequence: CASSRTVTSYNEQFF.

A few counts support this clonotype. The rearrangement links TRBV6-6 to TRBJ2-6; 9 bases agree with TRBD2. Germline V gene sequence: CDR1 MNHNY, CDR2 SVGAGI (reference sequence). After removal of 8 bases from V and 0 bases from J, the junction contained 5 bases not matched to a gene. The CDR3 is made up of 16 amino acids. The CDR3 coding sequence is TGTGCCAGCTGGGATAGCGGGAGCTCTGGGGCCAACGTCCTGACTTTC. Protein product: CASWDSGSSGANVLTF.